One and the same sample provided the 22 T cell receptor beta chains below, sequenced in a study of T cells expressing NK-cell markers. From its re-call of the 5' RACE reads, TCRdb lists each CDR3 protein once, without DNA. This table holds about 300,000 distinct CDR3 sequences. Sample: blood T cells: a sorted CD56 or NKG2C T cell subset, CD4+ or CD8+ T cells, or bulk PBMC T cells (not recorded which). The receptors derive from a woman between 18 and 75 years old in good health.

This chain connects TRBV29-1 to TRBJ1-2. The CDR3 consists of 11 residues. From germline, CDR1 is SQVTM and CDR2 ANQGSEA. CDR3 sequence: CSVYEGNGYTF.

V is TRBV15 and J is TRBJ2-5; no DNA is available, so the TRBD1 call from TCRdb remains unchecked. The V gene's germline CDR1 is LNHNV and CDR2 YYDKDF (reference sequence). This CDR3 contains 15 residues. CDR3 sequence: CATSRNRVLWETQYF.

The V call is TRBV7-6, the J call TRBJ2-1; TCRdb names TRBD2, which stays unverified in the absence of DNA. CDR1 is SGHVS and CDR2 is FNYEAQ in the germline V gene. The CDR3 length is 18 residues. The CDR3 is CASSLTPKQRGGGNEQFF.

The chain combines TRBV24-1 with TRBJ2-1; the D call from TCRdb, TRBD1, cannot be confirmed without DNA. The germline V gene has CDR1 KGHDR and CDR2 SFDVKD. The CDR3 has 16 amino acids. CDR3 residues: CATSDPGAEAYNEQFF.

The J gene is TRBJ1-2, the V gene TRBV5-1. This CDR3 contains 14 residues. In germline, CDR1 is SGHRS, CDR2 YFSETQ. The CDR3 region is CASSLVVGDGGYTF.

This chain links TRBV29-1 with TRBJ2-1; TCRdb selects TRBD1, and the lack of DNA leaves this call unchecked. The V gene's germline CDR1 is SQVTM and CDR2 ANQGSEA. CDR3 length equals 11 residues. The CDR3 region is CSVYRGYEQFF.

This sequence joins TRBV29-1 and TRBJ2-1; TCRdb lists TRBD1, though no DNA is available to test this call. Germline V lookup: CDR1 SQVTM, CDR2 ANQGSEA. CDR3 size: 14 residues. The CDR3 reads CSAEGPVGANEQFF.

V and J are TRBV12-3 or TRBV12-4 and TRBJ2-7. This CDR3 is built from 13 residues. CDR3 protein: CASSFIRSYEQYF.

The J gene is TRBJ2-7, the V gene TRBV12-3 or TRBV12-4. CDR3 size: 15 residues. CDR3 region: CASSSPDRGSYEQYF.

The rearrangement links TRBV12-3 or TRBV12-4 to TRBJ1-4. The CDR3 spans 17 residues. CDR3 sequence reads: CASSLGRGRGVNEKLFF.

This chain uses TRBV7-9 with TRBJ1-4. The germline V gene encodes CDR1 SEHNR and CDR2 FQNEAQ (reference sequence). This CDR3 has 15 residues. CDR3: CASSPRGGAGEKLFF.

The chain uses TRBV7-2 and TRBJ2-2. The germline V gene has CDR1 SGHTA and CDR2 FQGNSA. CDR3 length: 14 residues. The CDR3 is CASSSESNTGELFF.

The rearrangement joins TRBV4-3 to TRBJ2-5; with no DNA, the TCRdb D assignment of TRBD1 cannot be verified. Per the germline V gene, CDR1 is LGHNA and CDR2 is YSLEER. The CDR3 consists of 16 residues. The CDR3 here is CASSQDYGRWGETQYF.

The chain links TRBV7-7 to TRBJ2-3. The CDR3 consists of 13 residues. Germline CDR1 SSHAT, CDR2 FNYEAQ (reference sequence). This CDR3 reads CASSLATTDTQYF.

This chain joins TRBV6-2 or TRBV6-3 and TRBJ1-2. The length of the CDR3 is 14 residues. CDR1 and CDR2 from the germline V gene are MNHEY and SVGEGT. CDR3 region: CASRVEATDYGYTF.

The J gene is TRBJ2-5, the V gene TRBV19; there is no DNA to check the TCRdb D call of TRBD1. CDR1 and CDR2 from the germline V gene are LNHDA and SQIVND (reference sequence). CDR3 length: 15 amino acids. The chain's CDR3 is CASTPRRGVEETQYF.

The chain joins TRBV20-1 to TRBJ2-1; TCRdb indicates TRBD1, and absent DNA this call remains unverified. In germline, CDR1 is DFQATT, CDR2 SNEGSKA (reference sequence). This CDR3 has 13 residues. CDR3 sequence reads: CSAGTGAWNEQFF.

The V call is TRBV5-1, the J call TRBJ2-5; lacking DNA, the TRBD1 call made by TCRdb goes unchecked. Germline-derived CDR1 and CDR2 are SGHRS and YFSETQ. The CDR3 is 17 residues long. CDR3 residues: CASSLEGQGGIRETQYF.

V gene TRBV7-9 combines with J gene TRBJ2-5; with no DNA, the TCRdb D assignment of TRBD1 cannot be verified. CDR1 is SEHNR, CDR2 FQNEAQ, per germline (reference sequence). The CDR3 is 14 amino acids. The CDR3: CASIMAGETETQYF.

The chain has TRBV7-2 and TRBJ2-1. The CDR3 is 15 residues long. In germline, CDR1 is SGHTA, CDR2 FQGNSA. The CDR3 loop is CASSLGQGRYNEQFF.

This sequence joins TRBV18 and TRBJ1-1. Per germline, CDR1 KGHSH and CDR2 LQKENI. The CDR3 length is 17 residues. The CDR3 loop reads CASSPWQGGSVSAEAFF.

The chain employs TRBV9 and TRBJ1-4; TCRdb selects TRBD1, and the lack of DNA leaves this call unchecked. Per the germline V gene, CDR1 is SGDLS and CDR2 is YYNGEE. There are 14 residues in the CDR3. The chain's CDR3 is CASDTGGAGEKLFF.